This T cell receptor (beta chain) is from a study of blood T cell repertoires in COVID-19. This clone was picked up a small number of times. Cohort 3 recovered donors had two negative PCRs, clearance, or symptom resolution. The CDR3 is 12 amino acids. The germline gives CDR1 MNHEY, CDR2 SMNVEV (reference sequence). Trimming removed 6 bases from V and 2 bases from J; junction bases left unmatched: 0. How the authors handled the data: The assay estimated nucleated cells by amplifying reference gene primers. Sequencing was performed with immunoSEQ multiplex PCR; in TCRdb, only in-frame clones are kept and a portion is missing. The V and J calls and clone size are taken from that table; D and trimming were inferred from the DNA. The table records 200,000 to 300,000 clones, around nine tenths of them present only once.

The specimen sequenced was PBMCs or T cells enriched from blood (not recorded which). This chain links TRBV27 with TRBJ2-7; 8 bases match TRBD1. This clonotype was obtained from a woman aged 18 to 35 who had recovered from COVID-19. CDR3 coding DNA: TGTGCCAGCAGGGACAGGGCCTACGAGCAGTACTTC. Residues: CASRDRAYEQYF.